Reported below is one T cell receptor beta chain. Its antigen is unknown. This sample is drawn from a study of post-analysis software for immune sequencing data. On the study more broadly: Disease courses included relapsing-remitting, secondary progressive and progressive-relapsing multiple sclerosis.

The CDR3 is 13 residues long. From germline, CDR1 is SGHDN and CDR2 FVKESK. Trimming stripped 4 bases from V and 5 bases from J, with 12 bases between. Unique molecular identifiers were present in the TCR beta cDNA libraries. When roughly 1 to 10 million T cells were used, they gave some 540,000 cDNA molecules. Each CDR3 protein gets one entry after TCRdb re-called the PCR reads with MiXCR. The table has about 820,000 distinct CDR3 sequences, around 50% seen once. Whole-study findings and limits: Four or five TRBV segments were significantly more frequent in patients than in controls. TRBV5-6, TRBV5-1 and TRBV20-1 were among these segments. Diversity measured as normalized Chao1 was significantly lower in multiple sclerosis patients than in controls.

The source of this sequence is a girl aged 5-17 years with multiple sclerosis. The V gene is TRBV14, the J gene TRBJ2-7; TRBD2 might be the D (6 bases). The sample consisted of blood. This chain's CDR3 is CASSRRGGHEQYF. CDR3 nucleotide sequence: TGTGCCAGCAGCCGGCGGGGCGGACACGAGCAGTACTTC.